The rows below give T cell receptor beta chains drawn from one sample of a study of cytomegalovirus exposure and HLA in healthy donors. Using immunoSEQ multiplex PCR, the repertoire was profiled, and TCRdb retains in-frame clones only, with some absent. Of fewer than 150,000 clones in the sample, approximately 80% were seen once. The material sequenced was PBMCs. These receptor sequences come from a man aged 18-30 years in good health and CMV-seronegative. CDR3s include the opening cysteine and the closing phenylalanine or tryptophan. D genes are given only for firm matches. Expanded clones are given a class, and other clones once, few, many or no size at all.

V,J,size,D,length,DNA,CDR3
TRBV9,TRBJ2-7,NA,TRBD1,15,TGTGCCAGCAGCGTAGGGGACAGAGACTCCTACGAGCAGTACTTC,CASSVGDRDSYEQYF
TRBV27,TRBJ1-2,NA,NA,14,TGTGCCAGCAGTCCCAGGACAGCTAACTATGGCTACACCTTC,CASSPRTANYGYTF
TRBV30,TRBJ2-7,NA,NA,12,TGTGCCTGGAGGGACAGCTCCTACGAGCAGTACTTC,CAWRDSSYEQYF
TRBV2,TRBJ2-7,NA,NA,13,TGTGCCAGCAGTCCCACACTATTGGGCGAGCAGTACTTC,CASSPTLLGEQYF
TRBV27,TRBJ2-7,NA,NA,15,TGTGCCAGCAGTTTATATACAGGGTCCCCCTGCGAGCAGTACTTC,CASSLYTGSPCEQYF
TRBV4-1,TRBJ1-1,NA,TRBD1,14,TGCGCCAGCAGCCAGACAGGGGGGAACACTGAAGCTTTCTTT,CASSQTGGNTEAFF
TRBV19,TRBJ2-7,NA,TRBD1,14,TGTGCCAGTACCCCGGGACAGGGGGCCTACGAGCAGTACTTC,CASTPGQGAYEQYF
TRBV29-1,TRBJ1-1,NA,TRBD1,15,TGCAGCGGCAGAGGGACAGGAGCCCTAAACACTGAAGCTTTCTTT,CSGRGTGALNTEAFF
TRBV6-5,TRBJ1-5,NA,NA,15,TGTGCCAGCAGGAAGCGGGGGGCCCGCAATCAGCCCCAGCATTTT,CASRKRGARNQPQHF
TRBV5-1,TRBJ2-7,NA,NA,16,TGCGCCAGCAGCGAATCTAGCGATCTTTATACCTACGAGCAGTACTTC,CASSESSDLYTYEQYF
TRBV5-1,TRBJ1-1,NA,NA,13,TGCGCCAGCAGCTTGGCTCGGGGAGCAGAAGCTTTCTTT,CASSLARGAEAFF
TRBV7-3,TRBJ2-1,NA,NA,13,TGTGCCAGCAGCTTAGCGGCGAGGAATGAGCAGTTCTTC,CASSLAARNEQFF
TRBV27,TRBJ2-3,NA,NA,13,TGTGCCAGCAGTTGGACTATCACAGATACGCAGTATTTT,CASSWTITDTQYF
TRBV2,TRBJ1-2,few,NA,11,TGTGCCCGGGGTTTAGAAAGCGGCTACACCTTC,CARGLESGYTF
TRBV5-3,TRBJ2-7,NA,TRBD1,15,TGTGCCAGAAGCCCCAGACAGGGTTGTACCTACGAGCAGTACTTC,CARSPRQGCTYEQYF
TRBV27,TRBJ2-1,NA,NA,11,TGTGCCAGCTCTAGCACCCATGAGCAGTTCTTC,CASSSTHEQFF
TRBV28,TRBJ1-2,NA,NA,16,TGTGCCAGCAGTTTCGCAGGGCAGCCAATATCCTATGGCTACACCTTC,CASSFAGQPISYGYTF
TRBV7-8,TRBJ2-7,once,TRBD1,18,TGTGCCAGCAGCTTAGCGGCCCTGGGCCAGGGGGTTTCCTACGAGCAGTACTTC,CASSLAALGQGVSYEQYF
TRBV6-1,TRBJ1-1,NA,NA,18,TGTGCCAGCAGTGAAGAGGCTAGGTGGACCGCAGGGGACACTGAAGCTTTCTTT,CASSEEARWTAGDTEAFF
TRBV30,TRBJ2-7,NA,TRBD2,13,TGTGCCGGGGGACTAGCGGGAACCTACGAGCAGTACTTC,CAGGLAGTYEQYF
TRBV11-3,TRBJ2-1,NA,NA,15,TGTGCCAGCAGCCACAGGGATTCCCAGCTCGATGAGCAGTTCTTC,CASSHRDSQLDEQFF
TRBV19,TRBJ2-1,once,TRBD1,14,TGTGCCAGTAGTTACCGGGACAGGCTTAATGAGCAGTTCTTC,CASSYRDRLNEQFF
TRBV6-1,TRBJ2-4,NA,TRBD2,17,TGTGCCAGCAGTGATCGGACTAGCGATCTAGCCAAAAACATTCAGTACTTC,CASSDRTSDLAKNIQYF
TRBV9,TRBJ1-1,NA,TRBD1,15,TGTGCCAGCAGCGCGTCGGGACAGGGGGGAACTGAAGCTTTCTTT,CASSASGQGGTEAFF
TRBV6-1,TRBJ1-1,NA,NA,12,TGTGCCGGGCGGGGGCCGAACACTGAAGCTTTCTTT,CAGRGPNTEAFF
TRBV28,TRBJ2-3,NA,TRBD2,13,TGTGCCAGCCACAGCGGGAGTCTAGATACGCAGTATTTT,CASHSGSLDTQYF
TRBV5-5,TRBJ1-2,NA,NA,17,TGTGCCAGCAGCTTGGACCTTTCCCCAGAAGCTAACTATGGCTACACCTTC,CASSLDLSPEANYGYTF
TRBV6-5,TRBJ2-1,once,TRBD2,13,TGTGCCAGTCTAGCGGGAGGAGGGGGTGAGCAGTTCTTC,CASLAGGGGEQFF
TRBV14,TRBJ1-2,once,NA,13,TGTGCCAGCAGCCAAGAAGGCGGCTATGGCTACACCTTC,CASSQEGGYGYTF
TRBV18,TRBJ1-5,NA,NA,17,TGTGCCAGCTCAATGACTGGTGGTGAGGTCTCGTTGCTGCCCCAGCATTTT,CASSMTGGEVSLLPQHF
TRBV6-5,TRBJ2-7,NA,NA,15,TGTGCCAGCAGTTATCGAACAGGTTCCCACTACGAGCAGTACTTC,CASSYRTGSHYEQYF
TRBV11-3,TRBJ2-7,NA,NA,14,TGTGCCAGCAGCTTAGGGGGAGCGTCCTACGAGCAGTACTTC,CASSLGGASYEQYF
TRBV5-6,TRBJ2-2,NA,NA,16,TGTGCCAGCACCTCCGGGGGAGCGGGTAACACCGGGGAGCTGTTTTTT,CASTSGGAGNTGELFF
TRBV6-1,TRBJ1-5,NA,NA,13,TGTGCCAGCAGTTTAGACGGGAAGAAGCCCCAGCATTTT,CASSLDGKKPQHF
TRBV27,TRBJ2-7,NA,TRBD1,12,TGTGCCAGCAGGCGGGGACAGGGGTCGCAGTACTTC,CASRRGQGSQYF
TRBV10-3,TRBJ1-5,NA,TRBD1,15,TGTGCCTCGAGGACAGGGTCTACGCGCAATCAGCCCCAGCATTTT,CASRTGSTRNQPQHF
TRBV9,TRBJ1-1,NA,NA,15,TGTGCCAGCAGCGCCCGAACAGGGCATCGAACTGAAGCTTTCTTT,CASSARTGHRTEAFF
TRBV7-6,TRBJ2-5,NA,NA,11,TGTGCCAGCAGCTCGGGAATTGACCAGTACTTC,CASSSGIDQYF
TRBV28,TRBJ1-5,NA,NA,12,TGTGCCAGCAGTTCAGGGCACCAGCCCCAGCATTTT,CASSSGHQPQHF
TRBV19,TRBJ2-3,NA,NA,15,TGTGCCAGTAGGACGGGACTGGGATTTACAGATACGCAGTATTTT,CASRTGLGFTDTQYF
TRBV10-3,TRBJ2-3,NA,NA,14,TGTGCCATCAGTGGAGGGAGCCGCACAGATACGCAGTATTTT,CAISGGSRTDTQYF